This T cell receptor beta chain appears in the sequencing data of a study of shared clonotypes between healthy human individuals. Study-wide points: The sharing of 4.5% to 6.5% of naive CD4 clonotypes was seen across several donors.

The CDR3 extends over 14 amino acids. Trimming removed 1 base from V and 4 bases from J, with 11 bases in between. Germline V gives CDR1 SEHNR, CDR2 FQNEAQ (reference sequence). The method was immunoSEQ multiplex PCR; TCRdb's version includes in-frame clones alone and lacks a portion of them. The profile shows nearly 2 million clones, approximately 95% of them singletons. Positive CCR7 selection of CD45RO-negative cells yielded the naive CD8 cells, and terminally differentiated effector memory CD45RA+ cells were excluded. About this clone itself: Its antigen is unidentified.

The origin of this receptor is a man between 18 and 29 years old in good health. Sample: naive CD8+ T cells sorted from blood. V is TRBV7-9 and J is TRBJ2-7, with a tentative D call TRBD1 (6 bases). CDR3 DNA sequence: TGTGCCAGCAGCTTAGGGGACAAGGGTTACGAGCAGTACTTC. This codes for CASSLGDKGYEQYF.